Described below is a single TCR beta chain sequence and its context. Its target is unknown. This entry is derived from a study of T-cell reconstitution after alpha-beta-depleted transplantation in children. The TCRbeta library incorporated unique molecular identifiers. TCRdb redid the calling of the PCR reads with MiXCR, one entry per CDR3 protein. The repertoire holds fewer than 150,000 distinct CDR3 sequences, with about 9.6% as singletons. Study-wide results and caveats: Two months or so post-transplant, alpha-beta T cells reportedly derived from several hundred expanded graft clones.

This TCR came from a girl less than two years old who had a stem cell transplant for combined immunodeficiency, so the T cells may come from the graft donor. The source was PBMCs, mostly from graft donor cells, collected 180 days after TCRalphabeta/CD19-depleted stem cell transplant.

CDR3 amino acids: CASSLEGTSGVYEQFF. The DNA of the CDR3 is TGTGCCAGCAGCTTAGAGGGGACTAGCGGGGTTTATGAGCAGTTCTTC. The chain recombines TRBV7-3 with TRBJ2-1, with 13 bases that match TRBD2. CDR3 length: 16 amino acids. The V gene end was trimmed by 2 bases and the J gene end by 8 bases; junction bases not matched to a gene: 6. The germline gives CDR1 SGHTA, CDR2 FQGTGA.